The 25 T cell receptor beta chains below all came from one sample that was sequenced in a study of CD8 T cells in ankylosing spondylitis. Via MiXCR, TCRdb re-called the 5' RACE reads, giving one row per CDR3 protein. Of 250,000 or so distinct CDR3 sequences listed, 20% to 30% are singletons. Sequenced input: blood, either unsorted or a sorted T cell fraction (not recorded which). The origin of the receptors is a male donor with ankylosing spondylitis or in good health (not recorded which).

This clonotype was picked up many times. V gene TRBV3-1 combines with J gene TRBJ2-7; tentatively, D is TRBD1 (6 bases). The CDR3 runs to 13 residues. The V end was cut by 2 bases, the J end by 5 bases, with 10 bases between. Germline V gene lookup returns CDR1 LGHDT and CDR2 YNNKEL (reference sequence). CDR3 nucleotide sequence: TGTGCCAGCAGCCAATTCGAGGGGGACGAGCAGTACTTC. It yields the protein CASSQFEGDEQYF.

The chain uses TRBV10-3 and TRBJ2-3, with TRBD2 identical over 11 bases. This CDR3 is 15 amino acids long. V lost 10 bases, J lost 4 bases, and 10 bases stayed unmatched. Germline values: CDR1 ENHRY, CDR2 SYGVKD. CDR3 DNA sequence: TGTGCCACCCAGCCCGGGACTAGCGGATCAGATACGCAGTATTTT. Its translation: CATQPGTSGSDTQYF.

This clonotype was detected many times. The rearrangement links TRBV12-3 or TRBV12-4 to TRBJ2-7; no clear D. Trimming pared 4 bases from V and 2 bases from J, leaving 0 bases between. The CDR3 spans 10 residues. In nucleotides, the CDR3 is TGTGCCAGCAGTTCCTACGAGCAGTACTTC. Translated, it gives CASSSYEQYF.

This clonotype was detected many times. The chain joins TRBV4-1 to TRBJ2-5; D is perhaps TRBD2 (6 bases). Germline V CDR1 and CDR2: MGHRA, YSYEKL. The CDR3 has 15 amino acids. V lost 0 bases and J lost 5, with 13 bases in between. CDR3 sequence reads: CASSQERIAVETQYF. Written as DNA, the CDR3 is TGCGCCAGCAGCCAAGAAAGGATAGCGGTGGAGACCCAGTACTTC.

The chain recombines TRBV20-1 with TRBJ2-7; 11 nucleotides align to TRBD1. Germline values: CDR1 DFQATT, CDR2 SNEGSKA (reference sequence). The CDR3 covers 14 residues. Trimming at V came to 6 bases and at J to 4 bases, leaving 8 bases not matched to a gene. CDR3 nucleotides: TGCAGTGCCGGGGGGACAGGGGGAATGTACGAGCAGTACTTC. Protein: CSAGGTGGMYEQYF.

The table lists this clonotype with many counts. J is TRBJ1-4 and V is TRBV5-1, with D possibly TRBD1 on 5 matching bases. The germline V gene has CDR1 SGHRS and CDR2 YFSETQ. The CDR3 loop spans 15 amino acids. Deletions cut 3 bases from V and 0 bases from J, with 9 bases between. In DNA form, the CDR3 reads TGCGCCAGCAGCTACGGGACCGCAACTAATGAAAAACTGTTTTTT. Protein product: CASSYGTATNEKLFF.

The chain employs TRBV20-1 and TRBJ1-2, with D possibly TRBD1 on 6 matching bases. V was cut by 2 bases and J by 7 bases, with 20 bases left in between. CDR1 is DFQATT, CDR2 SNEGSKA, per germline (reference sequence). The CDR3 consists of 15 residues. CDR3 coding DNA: TGCAGTGCTAGACTCCCACCCCAGGGGAAAGGTGGCTACACCTTC. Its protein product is CSARLPPQGKGGYTF.

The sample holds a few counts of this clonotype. This CDR3 reads CASSRTWIPVGTQYF. In DNA form, the CDR3 reads TGTGCCAGCAGCCGAACATGGATCCCCGTTGGGACCCAGTACTTC. The chain employs TRBV12-3 or TRBV12-4 and TRBJ2-5; D remains ambiguous. Trimming stripped 6 bases from V and 7 bases from J, with 21 bases between. The CDR3 totals 15 residues.

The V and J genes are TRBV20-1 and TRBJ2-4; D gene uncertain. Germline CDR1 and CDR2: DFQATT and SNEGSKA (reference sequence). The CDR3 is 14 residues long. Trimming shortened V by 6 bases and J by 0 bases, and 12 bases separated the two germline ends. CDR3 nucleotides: TGCAGTGCCACGAGAGGCATAGCCAAAAACATTCAGTACTTC. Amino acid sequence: CSATRGIAKNIQYF.

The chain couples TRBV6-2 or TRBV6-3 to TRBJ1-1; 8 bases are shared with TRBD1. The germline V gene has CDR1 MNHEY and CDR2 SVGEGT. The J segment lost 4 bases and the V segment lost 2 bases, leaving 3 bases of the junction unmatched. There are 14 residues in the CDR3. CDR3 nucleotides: TGTGCCAGCAGTTACCCCGACAGGGGCACTGAAGCTTTCTTT. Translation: CASSYPDRGTEAFF.

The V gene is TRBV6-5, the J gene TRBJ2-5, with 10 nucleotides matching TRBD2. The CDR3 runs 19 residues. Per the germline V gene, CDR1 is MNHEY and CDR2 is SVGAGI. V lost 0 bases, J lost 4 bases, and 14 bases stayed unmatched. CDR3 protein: CASSYSASGGLGGRETQYF. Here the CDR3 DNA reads TGTGCCAGCAGTTACTCGGCTAGCGGGGGCCTGGGGGGTCGAGAGACCCAGTACTTC.

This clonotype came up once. CDR3 sequence: CASTRRWNTGELFF. The CDR3 DNA reads as TGTGCCAGCACCCGACGATGGAACACCGGGGAGCTGTTTTTT. V usage is TRBV6-1 and J usage is TRBJ2-2; D gene unclear. The ends were cut back, 7 bases at V and 1 base at J, with 10 bases in the middle. CDR3 length: 14 residues. Germline CDR1 is MNHNS and CDR2 is SASEGT.

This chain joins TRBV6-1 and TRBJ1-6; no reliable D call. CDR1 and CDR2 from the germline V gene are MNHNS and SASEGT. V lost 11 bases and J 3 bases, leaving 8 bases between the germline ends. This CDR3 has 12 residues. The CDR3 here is CAGRIYNSPLHF. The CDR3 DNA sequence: TGTGCCGGCCGGATCTATAATTCACCCCTCCACTTT.

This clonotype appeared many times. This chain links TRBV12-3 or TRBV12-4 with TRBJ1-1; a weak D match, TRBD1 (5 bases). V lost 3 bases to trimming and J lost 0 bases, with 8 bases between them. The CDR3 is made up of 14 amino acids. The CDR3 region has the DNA TGTGCCAGCAGTTTTAAGGGGATGAACACTGAAGCTTTCTTT. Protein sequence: CASSFKGMNTEAFF.

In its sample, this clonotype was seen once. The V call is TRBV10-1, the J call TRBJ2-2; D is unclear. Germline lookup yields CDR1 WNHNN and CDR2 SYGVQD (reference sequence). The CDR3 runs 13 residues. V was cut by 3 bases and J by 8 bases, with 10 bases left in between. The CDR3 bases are TGCGCCAGCAGTGACAGCCCCCCAGGGGAGCTGTTTTTT. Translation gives CASSDSPPGELFF.

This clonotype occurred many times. The CDR3 protein is CSAIRTGPNSPLHF. CDR3 DNA sequence: TGCAGTGCTATTAGGACAGGGCCCAATTCACCCCTCCACTTT. This sequence joins TRBV20-1 and TRBJ1-6, with 8 bases that match TRBD1. CDR3 length: 14 residues. The junction had 6 bases not matched to a gene; V was cut back by 4 bases and J by 7 bases. The V gene's germline CDR1 is DFQATT and CDR2 SNEGSKA (reference sequence).

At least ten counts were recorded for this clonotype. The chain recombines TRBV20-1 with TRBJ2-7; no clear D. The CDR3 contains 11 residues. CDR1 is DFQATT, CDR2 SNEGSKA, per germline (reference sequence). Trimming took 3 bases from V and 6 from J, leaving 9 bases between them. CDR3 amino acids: CSARYQFEQYF. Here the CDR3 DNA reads TGCAGTGCTAGGTATCAATTCGAGCAGTACTTC.

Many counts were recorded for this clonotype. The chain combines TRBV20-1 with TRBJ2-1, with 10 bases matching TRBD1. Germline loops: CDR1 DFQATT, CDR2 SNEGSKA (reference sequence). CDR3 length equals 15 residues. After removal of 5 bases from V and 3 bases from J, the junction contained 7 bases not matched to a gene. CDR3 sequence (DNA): TGCAGTGCTTGTCCCCGGGACAGGGGCTACAATGAGCAGTTCTTC. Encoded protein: CSACPRDRGYNEQFF.

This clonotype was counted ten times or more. The CDR3 protein is CASSHPTRELNIQYF. Written as DNA, the CDR3 is TGCGCCAGTTCCCACCCAACCAGGGAATTGAACATTCAGTACTTC. The chain carries TRBV4-1 and TRBJ2-4, with D possibly TRBD1 on 5 matching bases. Germline values: CDR1 MGHRA, CDR2 YSYEKL. The V end was cut by 9 bases, the J end by 7 bases, with 22 bases between. The CDR3 sequence is 15 residues long.

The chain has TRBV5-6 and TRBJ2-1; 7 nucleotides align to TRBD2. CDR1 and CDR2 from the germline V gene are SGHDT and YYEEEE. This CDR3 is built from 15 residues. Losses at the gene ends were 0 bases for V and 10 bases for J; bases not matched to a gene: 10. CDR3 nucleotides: TGTGCCAGCAGCTTGGAATGGCGGGGGACCCCAGAGCAGTTCTTC. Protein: CASSLEWRGTPEQFF.

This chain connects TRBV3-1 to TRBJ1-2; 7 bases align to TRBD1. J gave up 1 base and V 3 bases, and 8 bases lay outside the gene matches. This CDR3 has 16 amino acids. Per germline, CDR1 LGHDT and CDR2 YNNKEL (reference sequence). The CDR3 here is CASSHSDRVGNYGYTF. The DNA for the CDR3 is TGTGCCAGCAGCCATTCCGACAGGGTCGGTAACTATGGCTACACCTTC.

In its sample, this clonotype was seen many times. The CDR3 DNA is TGCGCCAGCAGCCAGGGGACAGGGGGTCGTGGAAACACCATATATTTT. It specifies CASSQGTGGRGNTIYF. The chain uses TRBV5-1 and TRBJ1-3; TRBD1 aligns across 11 bases. Losses at the gene ends were 4 bases for V and 3 bases for J; bases not matched to a gene: 6. Germline V lookup: CDR1 SGHRS, CDR2 YFSETQ. The CDR3 loop spans 16 amino acids.

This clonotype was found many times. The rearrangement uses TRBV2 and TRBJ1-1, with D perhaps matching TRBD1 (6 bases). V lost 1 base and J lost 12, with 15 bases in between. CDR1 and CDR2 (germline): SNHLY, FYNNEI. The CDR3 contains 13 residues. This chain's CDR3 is CASSEGGGMGTFF. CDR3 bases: TGTGCCAGCAGTGAAGGAGGGGGGATGGGAACTTTCTTT.

CDR3: CASSHSGVGETQYF. In DNA form, the CDR3 reads TGTGCCAGCAGCCATAGCGGGGTAGGAGAGACCCAGTACTTC. The V call is TRBV12-3 or TRBV12-4, the J call TRBJ2-5; TRBD2 matches 8 bases. This CDR3 contains 14 residues. The trim removed 6 bases at V and 4 bases at J, leaving 7 bases unmatched.

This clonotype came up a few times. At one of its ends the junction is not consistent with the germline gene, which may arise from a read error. CDR3 sequence reads: CASTLSGHGTDTQYF. The CDR3 DNA sequence: TGTGCCAGCACCTTAAGTGGGCACGGCACAGATACGCAGTATTTT. The chain couples TRBV7-6 to TRBJ2-3; D ambiguous. From germline, CDR1 is SGHVS and CDR2 FNYEAQ. CDR3 length: 15 amino acids.